This TCR beta chain was captured in a study of Graves' ophthalmopathy and Graves' hyperthyroidism. The authors amplified TCR beta CDR3 regions, and they did so from RNA transcripts for repertoire sequencing. Second-round multiplex PCR came after a first-round RT-PCR that employed HTBI primers. TCRdb called the multiplex PCR reads again in MiXCR, with one record for every CDR3 protein. The sample carries 650,000 to 900,000 distinct CDR3 sequences, around 40% recorded once. Germline loops: CDR1 ENHRY, CDR2 SYGVKD. J lost 10 bases, V lost 11 bases, and 9 bases had no gene match. The CDR3 covers 13 residues.

The clonotype was recovered from an adult man with Graves' ophthalmopathy. The rearrangement joins TRBV10-3 to TRBJ1-6; 9 nucleotides align to TRBD1. The source material was peripheral blood. As DNA, the CDR3 is TGTGCCGTGGGGACAGGGAGGGAATCACCCCTCCACTTT. It is translated as CAVGTGRESPLHF.